These T cell receptor beta chains were read from a single sample in a study of T cells in Graves' hyperthyroidism and ophthalmopathy. A single record per CDR3 protein comes from TCRdb applying MiXCR to the multiplex PCR reads. The data contain 400,000 to 500,000 distinct CDR3 sequences, around 13% of them singletons. Sequencing was done on a sample of blood. The receptors stem from a woman under 30 with Graves' hyperthyroidism. Both conserved end residues are part of each CDR3. A D gene is named only where the DNA matches it firmly. Clone size is given for some rows only: seen once, a few or many times, or a class if the clone is expanded.

v_gene,abundance,d_gene,j_gene,CDR3aa,CDR3nt
TRBV6-1,many,-,TRBJ2-7,CASSEGPYIYEQYF,TGTGCCAGCAGTGAAGGCCCTTACATTTACGAGCAGTACTTC
TRBV7-9,many,-,TRBJ2-3,CASNIAAKGADTQYF,TGTGCCAGCAACATAGCGGCAAAGGGGGCAGATACGCAGTATTTT
TRBV6-5,-,-,TRBJ2-4,CASSYTRHKNIQYF,TGTGCCAGCAGTTATACTAGGCATAAAAACATTCAGTACTTC
TRBV5-4,-,-,TRBJ1-6,CASSYEQGVSPLHF,TGTGCCAGCAGCTACGAACAGGGTGTTTCACCCCTCCACTTT
TRBV7-3,many,TRBD2,TRBJ2-3,CASSYTSGTGRDTQYF,TGTGCCAGCAGCTACACTAGCGGAACCGGTAGAGATACGCAGTATTTT
TRBV6-1,many,TRBD1,TRBJ1-2,CASSTYDRGDGYTF,TGTGCCAGCAGTACATACGACAGGGGCGATGGCTACACCTTC
TRBV14,-,TRBD1,TRBJ2-5,CASSQVYRGPQETQYF,TGTGCCAGCAGCCAAGTTTACAGGGGGCCCCAAGAGACCCAGTACTTC
TRBV13,-,-,TRBJ2-1,CASSLVESSYNEQFF,TGTGCCAGCAGCTTAGTCGAGAGCTCCTACAATGAGCAGTTCTTC
TRBV28,-,TRBD2,TRBJ2-5,CASSFPTSGRVEEETQYF,TGTGCCAGCAGTTTCCCGACTAGCGGGAGAGTGGAGGAAGAGACCCAGTACTTC
TRBV28,few,-,TRBJ1-2,CASRARTVGYGYTF,TGTGCCAGCAGAGCCAGGACAGTCGGATATGGCTACACCTTC
TRBV5-1,many,-,TRBJ2-2,CASSSRTTNTGELFF,TGCGCCAGCAGCTCCCGGACTACGAACACCGGGGAGCTGTTTTTT
TRBV7-2,many,-,TRBJ2-1,CASTSLAALYNEQFF,TGTGCCAGCACCAGCCTGGCTGCCCTATACAATGAGCAGTTCTTC
TRBV5-4,-,-,TRBJ2-7,CASSLIYGDEQYF,TGTGCCAGCAGCTTGATATACGGGGACGAGCAGTACTTC
TRBV20-1,many,TRBD1,TRBJ1-2,CSARERDRANYGYTF,TGCAGTGCTAGAGAACGGGACAGGGCTAACTATGGCTACACCTTC
TRBV24-1,many,TRBD1,TRBJ2-1,CATIDSTGGTYNEQFF,TGTGCCACCATTGATTCTACAGGGGGCACTTACAATGAGCAGTTCTTC
TRBV4-1,-,-,TRBJ2-7,CASSPSGTVVYEQYF,TGCGCCAGCAGCCCATCCGGGACCGTAGTCTACGAGCAGTACTTC
TRBV28,-,TRBD2,TRBJ2-1,CASSYTLLPGLADNEQFF,TGTGCCAGCAGCTACACCCTTCTCCCGGGACTAGCGGACAATGAGCAGTTCTTC
TRBV20-1,many,-,TRBJ1-2,CSARDRPNYGYTF,TGCAGTGCTAGGGACAGACCTAACTATGGCTACACCTTC
TRBV5-4,-,TRBD1,TRBJ2-5,CASSSGPTKQGQETQYF,TGTGCCAGCAGCTCCGGTCCAACTAAACAGGGGCAAGAGACCCAGTACTTC
TRBV12-3/TRBV12-4,many,TRBD2,TRBJ2-7,CASSTDGTSVREQYF,TGTGCCAGCAGCACCGACGGGACTAGCGTGAGGGAGCAGTACTTC
TRBV13,few,TRBD2,TRBJ2-5,CASSIKMTSGRQETQYF,TGTGCCAGCAGCATTAAAATGACTAGCGGGAGACAAGAGACCCAGTACTTC
TRBV20-1,many,TRBD1,TRBJ2-1,CSARDLRTGGREQFF,TGCAGTGCTAGAGATCTACGGACAGGGGGCAGAGAGCAGTTCTTC
TRBV7-2,few,TRBD2,TRBJ2-7,CASSLVAREDYEQYF,TGTGCCAGCAGCTTAGTGGCGCGGGAGGACTACGAGCAGTACTTC